This TCR beta chain was identified during a study of blood T cells in healthy people across ages. This clonotype was counted only a few times. For the second PCR, which ran for about 7 to 12 cycles, a sample-barcoded 5' primer and a J-beta primer mix were used. TCRdb redid the calling of the 5' RACE reads with MiXCR, one entry per CDR3 protein. This sample has more than 450,000 distinct CDR3 sequences, with around 27% found just once. The CDR3 has 14 amino acids. Germline loops: CDR1 MNHEY, CDR2 SVGAGI. V lost 6 bases and J lost 6, with 17 bases in between. Another study also made use of these data, one on T cells of mothers and their children.

The chain joins TRBV6-5 to TRBJ1-2; D unresolved. The clonotype originates from a boy aged 2-15 years in good health. The specimen sequenced was blood. CDR3 DNA sequence: TGTGCCAGCAGCTTCGGCGGAGGCTTCGATGGCTACACCTTC. It codes for CASSFGGGFDGYTF.